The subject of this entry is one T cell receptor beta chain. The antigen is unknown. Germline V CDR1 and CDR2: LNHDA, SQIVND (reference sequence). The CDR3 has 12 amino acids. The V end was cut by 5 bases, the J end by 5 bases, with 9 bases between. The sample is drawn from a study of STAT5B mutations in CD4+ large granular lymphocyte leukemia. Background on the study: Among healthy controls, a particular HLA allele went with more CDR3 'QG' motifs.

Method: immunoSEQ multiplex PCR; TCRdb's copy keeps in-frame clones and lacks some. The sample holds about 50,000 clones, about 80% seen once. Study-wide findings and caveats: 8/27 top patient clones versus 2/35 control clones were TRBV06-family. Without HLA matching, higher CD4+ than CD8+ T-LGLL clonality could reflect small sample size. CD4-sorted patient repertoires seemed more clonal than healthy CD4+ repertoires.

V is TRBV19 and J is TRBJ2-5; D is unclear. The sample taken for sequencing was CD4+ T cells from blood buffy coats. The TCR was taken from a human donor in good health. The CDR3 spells CASSEASETQYF. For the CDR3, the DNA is TGTGCCAGTAGTGAAGCGTCGGAGACCCAGTACTTC. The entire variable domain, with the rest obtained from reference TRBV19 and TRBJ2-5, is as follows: DGGITQSPKYLFRKEGQNVTLSCEQNLNHDAMYWYRQDPGQGLRLIYYSQIVNDFQKGDIAEGYSVSREKKESFPLTVTSAQKNPTAFYLCASSEASETQYFGPGTRLLVL.